These 15 T cell receptor beta chains were all obtained from the same sample, sequenced in a study of T-cell reconstitution after alpha-beta-depleted transplantation in children. TCRbeta library construction was performed incorporating unique molecular identifiers. TCRdb re-derived calls from the PCR reads in MiXCR, one entry per CDR3 protein. The sample consists of more than 200,000 distinct CDR3 sequences, more than 20% of them appearing once. The sample here was PBMCs, mostly from graft donor cells, taken 360 days after TCRalphabeta/CD19-depleted stem cell transplant. Every receptor here comes from a female patient between 2 and 15 years old who had a stem cell transplant for congenital amegakaryocytic thrombocytopenia, so the T cells may come from the graft donor.

This clonotype occurred a few times. DNA of the CDR3: TGTGCCAGCAGTTTATGGAGTCAGGAGACCCAGTACTTC. It encodes CASSLWSQETQYF. The rearrangement uses TRBV12-3 or TRBV12-4 and TRBJ2-5; D unresolved. V lost 2 bases, J lost 5 bases, and 9 bases lay in between. The CDR3 loop spans 13 amino acids.

This rearrangement joins TRBV28 to TRBJ1-2, with D possibly matching TRBD1 (5 bases). From germline, CDR1 is MDHEN and CDR2 SYDVKM. Deletions cut 2 bases from V and 6 bases from J, with 10 bases between. CDR3 length equals 13 residues. In DNA form, the CDR3 reads TGTGCCAGCAGTTTACCCGCAGGGAATGGCTACACCTTC. It encodes CASSLPAGNGYTF.

The rearrangement links TRBV12-3 or TRBV12-4 to TRBJ2-4, with D maybe TRBD1 (5 bases). Deletions cut 6 bases from V and 8 bases from J, with 14 bases between. CDR3 size: 13 residues. The CDR3 sequence is CASSLGHRYIQYF. The CDR3, as DNA: TGTGCCAGCAGCCTCGGACATAGGTACATTCAGTACTTC.

The table lists this clonotype with a few counts. The chain combines TRBV20-1 with TRBJ2-3, with 9 nucleotides matching TRBD2. CDR3 length: 17 amino acids. Germline CDR1 and CDR2: DFQATT and SNEGSKA (reference sequence). The J segment lost 0 bases and the V segment lost 6 bases, leaving 13 bases of the junction unmatched. The CDR3 loop reads CSARTLAGHSSTDTQYF. In DNA, the CDR3 is TGCAGTGCAAGAACTCTAGCGGGACACTCTAGCACAGATACGCAGTATTTT.

CDR3 sequence (DNA): TGTGCCACCAGTGATTCCCGCCGGGACAAGGGGGGGAGCACAGATACGCAGTATTTT. Translating gives CATSDSRRDKGGSTDTQYF. The chain combines TRBV24-1 with TRBJ2-3, with D maybe TRBD2 (7 bases). The ends were cut back, 2 bases at V and 0 bases at J, with 20 bases in the middle. Germline V gene data show CDR1 as KGHDR and CDR2 as SFDVKD. This CDR3 comprises 19 residues.

This clonotype has a single count. The V and J genes are TRBV7-9 and TRBJ2-5; 11 bases are shared with TRBD2. The germline gives CDR1 SEHNR, CDR2 FQNEAQ (reference sequence). The CDR3 spans 16 residues. J lost 2 bases, V lost 6 bases, and 8 bases had no gene match. CDR3 nucleotides: TGTGCCAGCAGACCAATACTAGCGGGGGAGCAAGAGACCCAGTACTTC. Translated, it gives CASRPILAGEQETQYF.

In this sample, this clonotype turned up a few times. The chain combines TRBV5-1 with TRBJ2-3; TRBD2 is a possible D gene (6 bases). CDR3 length: 16 amino acids. Trimming took 0 bases from V and 4 from J, leaving 15 bases between them. CDR1 SGHRS and CDR2 YFSETQ come from the germline V gene. This CDR3 is CASSLDWTKVPDTQYF. The CDR3 coding sequence is TGCGCCAGCAGCTTGGACTGGACTAAGGTCCCAGATACGCAGTATTTT.

The genes are TRBV4-1 and TRBJ2-1; D call uncertain. Germline values: CDR1 MGHRA, CDR2 YSYEKL. V was pared by 4 bases and J by 7 bases, with 8 bases between. The CDR3 is made up of 12 amino acids. Written as DNA, the CDR3 is TGCGCCAGCAGCCCCCTTACTAATGAGCAGTTCTTC. Amino acid sequence: CASSPLTNEQFF.

This clonotype was detected a few times. This chain connects TRBV6-5 to TRBJ2-3; either TRBD1 or TRBD2 may fit D (5 bases each). The CDR3 consists of 14 residues. The germline V gene encodes CDR1 MNHEY and CDR2 SVGAGI. Trimming stripped 5 bases from V and 7 bases from J, with 16 bases between. Here the CDR3 reads CASSLQTGAYTQYF. The CDR3 DNA reads TGTGCCAGCAGTCTACAAACCGGGGCATATACGCAGTATTTT.

This clonotype was counted a few times. The chain links TRBV3-1 to TRBJ2-4; D perhaps matches TRBD2 (6 bases). V dropped 5 bases and J dropped 2 bases, with 10 bases sitting between them. CDR3 length equals 14 residues. Looked up from germline, CDR1 is LGHDT and CDR2 is YNNKEL (reference sequence). CDR3 loop: CASSVRGTKNIQYF. CDR3 sequence (DNA): TGTGCCAGCAGCGTCCGCGGGACCAAAAACATTCAGTACTTC.

This clonotype was counted at least ten times. The chain carries TRBV29-1 and TRBJ2-3; a possible D gene is TRBD2 (7 bases). The CDR3 spans 13 residues. Per germline, CDR1 SQVTM and CDR2 ANQGSEA. V gave up 3 bases and J gave up 5 bases, with 12 bases separating them. This CDR3 reads CSVETGGQDTQYF. Here the CDR3 DNA reads TGCAGCGTTGAGACGGGGGGCCAAGATACGCAGTATTTT.

This clonotype appeared a few times. The rearrangement joins TRBV12-3 or TRBV12-4 to TRBJ2-3, with 8 positions matching TRBD2. There are 16 residues in the CDR3. The V and J ends lost 2 bases and 4 bases, in that order; junction bases with no gene match: 8. This CDR3 is CASSLPSSGWADTQYF. The CDR3, as DNA: TGTGCCAGCAGTTTACCGTCTAGCGGGTGGGCAGATACGCAGTATTTT.

This clonotype was seen at least ten times. V usage is TRBV12-3 or TRBV12-4 and J usage is TRBJ2-5; D remains unclear. The CDR3 consists of 11 residues. V was shortened by 3 bases and J by 5 bases, with 4 bases between the two germline ends. Here the CDR3 reads CASSFDETQYF. The CDR3 bases are TGTGCCAGCAGTTTTGACGAGACCCAGTACTTC.

This clonotype was counted at least ten times. The rearrangement uses TRBV20-1 and TRBJ2-3; no clear D gene. The CDR3 contains 13 residues. In germline, CDR1 is DFQATT, CDR2 SNEGSKA (reference sequence). V was pared by 5 bases and J by 2 bases, with 11 bases between. CDR3: CSAGVEVTDTQYF. In DNA form, the CDR3 reads TGCAGTGCTGGCGTTGAGGTCACAGATACGCAGTATTTT.

The gene calls are TRBV2 and TRBJ2-1, with 9 bases that match TRBD2. The trim removed 3 bases at V and 10 bases at J, leaving 7 bases unmatched. CDR3 length equals 14 residues. Per germline, CDR1 SNHLY and CDR2 FYNNEI. The CDR3, as DNA: TGTGCCAGCAGTGAGCGGGGGGGCCGTTGGGAGCAGTTCTTC. Protein: CASSERGGRWEQFF.